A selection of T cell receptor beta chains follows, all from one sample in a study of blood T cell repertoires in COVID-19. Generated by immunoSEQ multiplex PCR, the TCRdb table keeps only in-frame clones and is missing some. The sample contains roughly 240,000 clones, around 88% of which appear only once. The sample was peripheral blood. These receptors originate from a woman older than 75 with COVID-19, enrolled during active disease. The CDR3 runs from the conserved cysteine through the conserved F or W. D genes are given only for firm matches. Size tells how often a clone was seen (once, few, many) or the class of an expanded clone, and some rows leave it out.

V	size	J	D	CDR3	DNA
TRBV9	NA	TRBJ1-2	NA	CASSVVSAGNMGIGVNYGYTF	TGTGCCAGCAGCGTAGTTTCTGCGGGGAATATGGGTATCGGGGTTAACTATGGCTACACCTTC
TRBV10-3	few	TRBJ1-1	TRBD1	CAISPIGQGEAFF	TGTGCCATCAGCCCGATCGGACAGGGTGAAGCTTTCTTT
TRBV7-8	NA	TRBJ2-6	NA	CASSLTLRSGANVLTF	TGTGCCAGCAGCTTAACCCTTCGGTCTGGGGCCAACGTCCTGACTTTC
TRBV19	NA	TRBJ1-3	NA	CASSIGSSGNTIYF	TGTGCCAGTAGTATCGGGAGCTCTGGAAACACCATATATTTT
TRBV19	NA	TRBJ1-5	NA	CASSITGPGDQPQHF	TGTGCCAGTAGTATAACGGGGCCGGGAGATCAGCCCCAGCATTTT
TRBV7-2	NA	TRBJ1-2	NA	CASSLKGDYGYTF	TGTGCCAGCAGCTTAAAGGGGGACTATGGCTACACCTTC
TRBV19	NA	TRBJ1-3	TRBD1	CASSATGGFSSGNTIYF	TGTGCCAGTAGTGCGACAGGGGGCTTCAGCTCTGGAAACACCATATATTTT
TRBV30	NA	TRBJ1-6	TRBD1	CAGTGQYNSPLHF	TGTGCCGGGACGGGACAGTATAATTCACCCCTCCACTTT
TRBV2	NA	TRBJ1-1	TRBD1	CASTGTGGVNTEAFF	TGTGCCAGCACGGGGACAGGGGGCGTGAACACTGAAGCTTTCTTT
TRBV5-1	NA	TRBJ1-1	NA	CASSLQENTEAFF	TGCGCCAGCAGCTTGCAGGAGAACACTGAAGCTTTCTTT
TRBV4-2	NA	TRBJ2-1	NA	CASSQGGVGLDEQFF	TGTGCCAGCAGCCAAGGGGGGGTGGGGCTCGATGAGCAGTTCTTC
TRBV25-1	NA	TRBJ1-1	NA	CASSGPTGEAFF	TGTGCCAGCAGTGGGCCGACAGGTGAAGCTTTCTTT
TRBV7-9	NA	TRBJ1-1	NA	CASSSLGGTEAFF	TGTGCCAGCAGCTCCCTGGGGGGTACTGAAGCTTTCTTT
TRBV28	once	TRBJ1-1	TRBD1	CASSSGGARTEAFF	TGTGCCAGCAGTTCAGGGGGCGCAAGGACTGAAGCTTTCTTT
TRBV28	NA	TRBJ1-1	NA	CASRGRLTNTEAFF	TGTGCCAGCAGGGGGCGCTTAACGAACACTGAAGCTTTCTTT
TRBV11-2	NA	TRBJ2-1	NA	CASSPDGGSYNEQFF	TGTGCCAGCAGCCCAGATGGGGGGTCCTACAATGAGCAGTTCTTC
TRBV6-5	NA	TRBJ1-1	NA	CASRRQLNTEAFF	TGTGCCAGCAGACGACAGTTGAACACTGAAGCTTTCTTT
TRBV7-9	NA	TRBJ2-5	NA	CASSLETRGGTQYF	TGTGCCAGCAGCTTAGAGACCCGTGGAGGGACCCAGTACTTC
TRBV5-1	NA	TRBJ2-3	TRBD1	CASSSDGTGTDTQYF	TGCGCCAGCAGCTCCGACGGGACAGGCACAGATACGCAGTATTTT
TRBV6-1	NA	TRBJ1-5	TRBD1	CASSDGTGSGIQPQHF	TGTGCCAGCAGTGATGGGACAGGGAGTGGGATTCAGCCCCAGCATTTT
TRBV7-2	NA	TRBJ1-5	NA	CASSSLNQPQHF	TGTGCCAGCAGCTCGTTAAATCAGCCCCAGCATTTT
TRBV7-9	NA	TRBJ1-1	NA	CASSPRTPLGTEAFF	TGTGCCAGCAGCCCCCGGACACCCCTAGGCACTGAAGCTTTCTTT
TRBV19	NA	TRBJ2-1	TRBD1	CASRAGTGVYNEQFF	TGTGCCAGTAGAGCCGGGACAGGGGTCTACAATGAGCAGTTCTTC
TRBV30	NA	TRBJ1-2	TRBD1	CAWRLTGAYGYTF	TGTGCCTGGAGACTCACAGGGGCCTATGGCTACACCTTC
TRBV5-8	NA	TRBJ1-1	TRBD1	CASSSRDRLGGEAFF	TGTGCCAGCAGCTCCCGGGACAGGTTGGGGGGTGAAGCTTTCTTT
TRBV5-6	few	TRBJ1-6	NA	CASSLRGNSPLHF	TGTGCCAGCAGCTTACGGGGAAATTCACCCCTCCACTTT
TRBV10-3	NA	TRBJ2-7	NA	CAISGDRSGHEQYF	TGTGCCATCAGTGGAGACAGGAGTGGCCACGAGCAGTACTTC
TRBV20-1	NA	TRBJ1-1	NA	CSARKTPEAFF	TGCAGTGCTAGAAAAACTCCGGAAGCTTTCTTT
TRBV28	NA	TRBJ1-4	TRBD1	CASRYTGGGEKLFF	TGTGCCAGCAGATATACAGGGGGAGGGGAAAAACTGTTTTTT
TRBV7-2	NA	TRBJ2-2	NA	CASTHRAGTNTGELFF	TGTGCCAGCACCCACCGAGCCGGGACGAACACCGGGGAGCTGTTTTTT
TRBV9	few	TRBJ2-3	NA	CASSGGGRTTDTQYF	TGTGCCAGCAGCGGCGGGGGCCGTACCACAGATACGCAGTATTTT
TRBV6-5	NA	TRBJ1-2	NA	CASSYSGPLDSYGYTF	TGTGCCAGCAGTTACTCGGGTCCCCTTGACAGTTATGGCTACACCTTC
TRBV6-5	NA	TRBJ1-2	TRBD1	CASRRAGGSYGYTF	TGTGCCAGCAGAAGAGCAGGGGGTAGCTATGGCTACACCTTC
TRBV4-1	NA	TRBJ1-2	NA	CASSQEPPSGFDGYTF	TGCGCCAGCAGCCAAGAACCCCCATCCGGGTTTGATGGCTACACCTTC
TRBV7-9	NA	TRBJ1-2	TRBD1	CASSSLRSDRGRDGYTF	TGCGCCAGCAGCTCTCTACGTTCGGACAGGGGGCGAGACGGCTACACCTTC
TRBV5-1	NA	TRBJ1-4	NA	CASSSGGPSNEKLFF	TGCGCCAGCAGCTCGGGGGGTCCGTCTAATGAAAAACTGTTTTTT
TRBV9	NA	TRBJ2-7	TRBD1	CASSVRTGGWYEQYF	TGTGCCAGCAGCGTCAGGACAGGGGGCTGGTACGAGCAGTACTTC
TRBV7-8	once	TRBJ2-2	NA	CASSLFPTGTGGTGELFF	TGTGCCAGCAGTCTCTTCCCGACAGGGACTGGTGGGACCGGGGAGCTGTTTTTT
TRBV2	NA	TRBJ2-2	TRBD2	CASSSSGAASGELFF	TGTGCCAGCAGTTCTAGCGGGGCTGCTTCCGGGGAGCTGTTTTTT
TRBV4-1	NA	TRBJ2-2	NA	CASSQADTGELFF	TGCGCCAGCAGCCAGGCCGACACCGGGGAGCTGTTTTTT
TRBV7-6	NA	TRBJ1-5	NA	CASSLRQDSNQPQHF	TGTGCCAGCAGCCTCCGACAGGATAGCAATCAGCCCCAGCATTTT
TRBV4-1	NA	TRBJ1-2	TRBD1	CASSHPAGQALYGYTF	TGCGCCAGCAGCCACCCAGCGGGACAGGCTCTCTATGGCTACACCTTC
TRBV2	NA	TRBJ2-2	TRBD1	CASSERFKTGLTGELFF	TGTGCCAGCAGTGAGAGATTTAAGACAGGGCTCACCGGGGAGCTGTTTTTT
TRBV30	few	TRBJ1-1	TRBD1	CAWSVQGEAFF	TGTGCCTGGAGTGTACAGGGGGAGGCTTTCTTT
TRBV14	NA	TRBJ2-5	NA	CASSQVRFQETQYF	TGTGCCAGCAGCCAAGTGAGGTTCCAAGAGACCCAGTACTTC
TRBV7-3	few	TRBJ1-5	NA	CASSPDSNQPQHF	TGTGCCAGCAGCCCAGATAGCAATCAGCCCCAGCATTTT
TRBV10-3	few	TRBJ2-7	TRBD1	CAISDGTGIYEQYF	TGTGCCATCAGTGACGGGACAGGGATCTACGAGCAGTACTTC
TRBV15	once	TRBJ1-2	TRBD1	CATSRGGLGQGTYGYTF	TGTGCCACCAGCAGAGGCGGTCTGGGACAGGGCACCTATGGCTACACCTTC
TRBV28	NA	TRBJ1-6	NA	CASKREVSYNSPLHF	TGTGCCAGCAAGCGGGAGGTCTCCTATAATTCACCCCTCCACTTT